The 26 T cell receptor beta chains below come from one sample, sequenced in a study of memory B cells and T cells in multiple sclerosis. The protocol was immunoSEQ multiplex PCR, while the TCRdb copy is restricted to in-frame clones and leaves out a portion. There are over 35,000 clones in the sample; approximately 80% occur only once, and 0.9% to 1.3% lies in the top ten. Antigens for these TCRs are unknown. After stimulus-free culture, autoproliferating CFSE-dim and non-proliferating CFSE-high T cells were sequenced separately. Pooled replicate wells came from around 5x10^7 CFSE-labeled PBMCs cultured less than eight days without stimulus. Sequenced material: PBMCs from blood kept in culture. All receptors derive from a human donor with multiple sclerosis.

The rearrangement uses TRBV2 and TRBJ1-2; maybe TRBD1 (5 bases). The length of the CDR3 is 15 residues. Germline assignment: CDR1 SNHLY and CDR2 FYNNEI. With 2 bases removed from V and 10 bases from J, the gap between germline ends came to 20 bases. The CDR3 sequence is CASSELGTAVQDYTF. The CDR3 DNA reads TGTGCCAGCAGTGAACTTGGGACGGCTGTTCAGGACTACACCTTC.

This rearrangement joins TRBV7-9 to TRBJ1-6, with D hard to call. The CDR3 covers 16 residues. Germline values: CDR1 SEHNR, CDR2 FQNEAQ (reference sequence). Trimming left V 1 base short and J 5 bases short, with 12 bases between. The CDR3 coding sequence is TGTGCCAGCAGCTTAGATGTCGGAGGGAATAATTCACCCCTCCACTTT. Residues: CASSLDVGGNNSPLHF.

This rearrangement joins TRBV5-1 to TRBJ2-7; D remains ambiguous. Trimming removed 4 bases from V and 2 bases from J, with 13 bases in between. In germline, CDR1 is SGHRS, CDR2 YFSETQ. The CDR3 runs to 14 residues. CDR3 DNA: TGCGCCAGCAGCGATTTTCCGACAACCTACGAGCAGTACTTC. This gives the protein CASSDFPTTYEQYF.

The chain is built from TRBV15 and TRBJ1-4; a possible D gene is TRBD1 (5 bases). Germline V gene lookup returns CDR1 LNHNV and CDR2 YYDKDF (reference sequence). V was pared by 0 bases and J by 7 bases, with 24 bases between. The CDR3 loop spans 19 amino acids. In DNA, the CDR3 is TGTGCCACCAGCAGAGATCCCATACCAACCATGGGTAGGGGTGAAAAACTGTTTTTT. Translation gives CATSRDPIPTMGRGEKLFF.

The V and J genes are TRBV2 and TRBJ2-2; TRBD1 agrees at 7 bases. J lost 0 bases, V lost 5 bases, and 6 bases had no gene match. The CDR3 contains 16 residues. The germline V gene has CDR1 SNHLY and CDR2 FYNNEI. The CDR3 protein is CASSRQGPPNTGELFF. DNA for the CDR3: TGTGCCAGCAGTCGACAGGGTCCCCCGAACACCGGGGAGCTGTTTTTT.

CDR3: CASSGRDKPYEQYF. CDR3 DNA: TGTGCCAGCAGCGGCAGGGACAAGCCCTACGAGCAGTACTTC. The chain has TRBV7-2 and TRBJ2-7; a possible D gene is TRBD1 (6 bases). The CDR3 has 14 amino acids. Trimming pared 5 bases from V and 2 bases from J, leaving 13 bases between. CDR1 and CDR2 (germline): SGHTA, FQGNSA.

This clone was counted a few times. The chain combines TRBV7-9 with TRBJ1-3; D uncertain. The CDR3 totals 16 residues. V was cut by 0 bases and J by 0 bases, with 9 bases left in between. The germline CDR1 and CDR2 sequences are SEHNR and FQNEAQ (reference sequence). The CDR3 sequence: CASSLAGINSGNTIYF. In DNA, the CDR3 is TGTGCCAGCAGCTTAGCAGGGATAAACTCTGGAAACACCATATATTTT.

The chain carries TRBV23-1 and TRBJ2-6; D possibly corresponds to TRBD1 (5 bases). TRBV23-1 is assigned to the ORF class and has an uncertain function. CDR3 length: 15 residues. The V and J ends lost 6 bases and 0 bases respectively, with 9 bases between them. This CDR3 reads CASRTESSGANVLTF. The CDR3 bases are TGCGCCAGCAGGACAGAGAGCTCTGGGGCCAACGTCCTGACTTTC.

The chain uses TRBV10-3 and TRBJ2-2, with 7 nucleotides matching TRBD1. V gave up 7 bases and J gave up 4 bases; unmatched junction bases: 15. Per germline, CDR1 ENHRY and CDR2 SYGVKD. The length of the CDR3 is 17 residues. The CDR3 is CAIIRGQDQKLTGELFF. CDR3 nucleotides: TGTGCCATCATCCGAGGACAGGACCAAAAGCTCACCGGGGAGCTGTTTTTT.

The V call is TRBV7-2, the J call TRBJ2-7; D is possibly TRBD2 (5 bases). The germline V gene has CDR1 SGHTA and CDR2 FQGNSA. The CDR3 length is 16 residues. Between the trimmed V and J ends, which lost 1 base and 3 bases, there was a span of 16 bases. CDR3: CASSLGGRASRYEQYF. CDR3 coding DNA: TGTGCCAGCAGCTTAGGGGGTCGAGCTAGCCGCTACGAGCAGTACTTC.

About this clone itself: A junction boundary mismatches the germline segment, possibly from a read error. The chain joins TRBV4-3 to TRBJ2-2; maybe TRBD1 (5 bases). CDR3 size: 15 residues. CDR1 and CDR2 (germline): LGHNA, YSLEER. The CDR3 DNA sequence: TGCGCCAGCAACCAAGATCTGAACAGGCTGGGGGAGCTGTTTTTT. The encoded protein is CASNQDLNRLGELFF.

V gene TRBV5-1 combines with J gene TRBJ2-1; 11 bases line up with TRBD1. The trim removed 6 bases at V and 9 bases at J, leaving 8 bases unmatched. This CDR3 region has 14 residues. CDR1 is SGHRS and CDR2 is YFSETQ in the germline V gene. CDR3: CASTLGTGGSEQFF. CDR3 in DNA: TGCGCCAGCACGCTAGGGACAGGGGGGAGTGAGCAGTTCTTC. The complete variable domain, with remaining parts taken from reference TRBV5-1 and TRBJ2-1, reads KAGVTQTPRYLIKTRGQQVTLSCSPISGHRSVSWYQQTPGQGLQFLFEYFSETQRNKGNFPGRFSGRQFSNSRSEMNVSTLELGDSALYLCASTLGTGGSEQFFGPGTRLTVL.

The chain has TRBV6-5 and TRBJ2-7; no clear D gene. The V gene lost 5 bases and the J gene lost 2 bases, with 1 base spanning the gap. The germline V gene encodes CDR1 MNHEY and CDR2 SVGAGI. The CDR3 length is 10 residues. The CDR3 spells CASSTYEQYF. CDR3 sequence (DNA): TGTGCCAGCAGTACCTACGAGCAGTACTTC.

The chain employs TRBV4-1 and TRBJ2-3; D may correspond to TRBD1 or TRBD2 (5 bases each). V lost 5 bases, J lost 2 bases, and 14 bases lay in between. This CDR3 is 15 amino acids long. Germline V gene lookup returns CDR1 MGHRA and CDR2 YSYEKL. The CDR3 reads CASSVRDGNTDTQYF. Here the CDR3 DNA reads TGCGCCAGCAGCGTCCGGGACGGAAACACAGATACGCAGTATTTT.

V and J are TRBV29-1 and TRBJ2-3, with D possibly matching TRBD1 (6 bases). Germline V gene data show CDR1 as SQVTM and CDR2 as ANQGSEA. The CDR3 contains 12 residues. V lost 6 bases, J lost 3 bases, and 10 bases lay in between. CDR3 sequence reads: CSVGQTTDTQYF. The CDR3, as DNA: TGCAGCGTCGGACAGACTACAGATACGCAGTATTTT.

This clone was observed a handful of times. The chain uses TRBV9 and TRBJ2-1; D is perhaps TRBD1 or TRBD2 (5 bases each). CDR3 size: 15 residues. CDR1 SGDLS and CDR2 YYNGEE come from the germline V gene. Trimming removed 4 bases from V and 7 bases from J, with 18 bases in between. The CDR3 nucleotides read TGTGCCAGCAGCCCCGGCTGGGGGTCGTATAATGAGCAGTTCTTC. It translates to CASSPGWGSYNEQFF.

The table lists this clone with a count of one. The chain joins TRBV2 to TRBJ1-1; no firm D call. Germline V gives CDR1 SNHLY, CDR2 FYNNEI. The V and J ends lost 2 bases and 13 bases respectively, with 17 bases between them. CDR3 length: 13 amino acids. CDR3 in amino acids: CASSEMPRVGVFF. In DNA form, the CDR3 reads TGTGCCAGCAGTGAAATGCCACGAGTCGGGGTTTTCTTT.

J is TRBJ2-1 and V is TRBV30, with TRBD2 matching 11 bases. Germline V gives CDR1 GTSNPN, CDR2 SVGIG (reference sequence). Trimming at V came to 7 bases and at J to 0 bases, leaving 8 bases not matched to a gene. The CDR3 runs to 16 residues. The CDR3 loop reads CASRTSGSSSYNEQFF. CDR3 DNA sequence: TGTGCCTCGAGGACTAGCGGGTCCAGCTCCTACAATGAGCAGTTCTTC.

J is TRBJ2-2 and V is TRBV7-3; D is unclear. Germline values: CDR1 SGHTA, CDR2 FQGTGA. This CDR3 spans 15 amino acids. V lost 3 bases to trimming and J lost 9 bases, with 17 bases between them. Written as DNA, the CDR3 is TGTGCCAGCAGCTTGTCGATAGGGTCGATGAGGGAGCTGTTTTTT. Protein sequence: CASSLSIGSMRELFF.

This chain links TRBV7-9 with TRBJ2-5; D may correspond to TRBD1 or TRBD2 (6 bases each). Trimming removed 8 bases from V and 5 bases from J, with 21 bases in between. Germline CDR1 SEHNR, CDR2 FQNEAQ (reference sequence). This CDR3 comprises 15 residues. The CDR3 DNA is TGTGCCAGCTTGGGGGCGGGGACCTCCGGGGAGACCCAGTACTTC. It translates to CASLGAGTSGETQYF.

V and J are TRBV5-6 and TRBJ2-7, with D possibly TRBD1 on 5 matching bases. Germline V gene sequence: CDR1 SGHDT, CDR2 YYEEEE. This CDR3 spans 14 amino acids. The V and J ends lost 4 bases and 5 bases respectively, with 16 bases between them. The CDR3 nucleotides are TGTGCCAGCAGCCAAGGGGCAGGCCCGGACGAGCAGTACTTC. The encoded protein is CASSQGAGPDEQYF.

This clone has a handful of counts. This rearrangement joins TRBV5-6 to TRBJ2-6; weak D call: TRBD1 (6 bases). Germline values: CDR1 SGHDT, CDR2 YYEEEE. There are 16 residues in the CDR3. The ends were cut back, 4 bases at V and 3 bases at J, with 14 bases in the middle. The CDR3 sequence: CASSVLQGDGANVLTF. The CDR3 region has the DNA TGTGCCAGCAGCGTCCTACAGGGAGATGGGGCCAACGTCCTGACTTTC.

The chain joins TRBV10-1 to TRBJ1-6; 9 nucleotides line up with TRBD1. Germline V gene sequence: CDR1 WNHNN, CDR2 SYGVQD (reference sequence). The CDR3 has 13 amino acids. Trimming at V came to 8 bases and at J to 6 bases, leaving 2 bases not matched to a gene. CDR3 region: CASRDRANSPLHF. CDR3 bases: TGCGCCAGCCGGGACAGGGCTAATTCACCCCTCCACTTT.

This clone was counted a few times. The V and J genes are TRBV6-5 and TRBJ2-1; D not resolved. Between the trimmed V and J ends, which lost 1 base and 4 bases, there was a span of 8 bases. CDR3 size: 14 residues. Germline CDR1 MNHEY, CDR2 SVGAGI. The CDR3 sequence: CASSYYGPYNEQFF. Written as DNA, the CDR3 is TGTGCCAGCAGTTACTACGGGCCGTACAATGAGCAGTTCTTC.

This chain connects TRBV7-2 to TRBJ2-5, with 7 nucleotides matching TRBD1. Germline V gives CDR1 SGHTA, CDR2 FQGNSA. The length of the CDR3 is 14 residues. V trimming: 4 bases; J trimming: 3 bases; junction bases outside the gene matches: 5. The CDR3 region is CASSYNRGKETQYF. DNA for the CDR3: TGTGCCAGCAGCTACAACAGGGGTAAAGAGACCCAGTACTTC.

This rearrangement joins TRBV27 to TRBJ2-7, with D maybe TRBD1 (6 bases). The V end was cut by 0 bases, the J end by 1 base, with 7 bases between. The length of the CDR3 is 14 residues. Germline values: CDR1 MNHEY, CDR2 SMNVEV (reference sequence). The CDR3 reads CASSLSGQSYEQYF. DNA of the CDR3: TGTGCCAGCAGTTTATCAGGACAGTCCTACGAGCAGTACTTC.